A selection of T cell receptor beta chains follows, all from one sample in a study of liver allograft versus peripheral blood T cells. Via MiXCR, TCRdb re-called the reads, giving one row per CDR3 protein. The repertoire includes 2,000 to 2,500 distinct CDR3 sequences, about 16% of them detected once, and about 10% sits in the top ten. The receptors come from a human patient who had a liver transplant. The graft donor may have given rise to some T cells. The CDR3 runs from the conserved cysteine through the conserved F or W. The D gene is left open where the match is weak. Not every row has a clone size; where given, it reads once, few, many or a size class.

J | V | D | size | DNA | CDR3
TRBJ1-2 | TRBV28 | NA | large | TGTGCCAGCAGTTTAAAAAGGAGCGGCTACACCTTC | CASSLKRSGYTF
TRBJ2-1 | TRBV20-1 | TRBD1 | NA | TGCAGTGCTAGAGGGACAGGGGGGCCTTATGATGAGCAGTTCTTC | CSARGTGGPYDEQFF
TRBJ2-7 | TRBV6-5 | NA | NA | TGTGCCAGCAGCCGGGACCCTGAGGGCGAGCAGTACTTC | CASSRDPEGEQYF
TRBJ2-1 | TRBV6-2/TRBV6-3 | TRBD1 | medium-sized | TGTGCCAGCAGTTACGGGGACAGGGACCCCTGTGAGCAGTTCTTC | CASSYGDRDPCEQFF
TRBJ1-2 | TRBV6-1 | NA | medium-sized | TGTGCCAGCAGTTACTTAAGACAGAGCTATGGCTACACCTTC | CASSYLRQSYGYTF
TRBJ1-2 | TRBV14 | NA | large | TGTGCCAGCAGCCAAACGATGACGGCTGAAGGAGGCTACACCTTC | CASSQTMTAEGGYTF
TRBJ1-2 | TRBV6-1 | TRBD1 | once | TGTGCCAGCTCTTACAGGGACAGTGGCTATGGCTACACCTTC | CASSYRDSGYGYTF
TRBJ2-2 | TRBV6-5 | NA | medium-sized | TGTGCCAGCAGTTACTCGCTTACCGGGGAGCTGTTTTTT | CASSYSLTGELFF
TRBJ1-2 | TRBV5-6 | NA | medium-sized | TGTGCCAGCAGCGTGGGACGGCCCAACTATGGCTACACCTTC | CASSVGRPNYGYTF
TRBJ1-5 | TRBV19 | NA | medium-sized | TGTGCCAGTAGTATAAGGAGTAGCAATCAGCCCCAGCATTTT | CASSIRSSNQPQHF
TRBJ1-2 | TRBV11-2 | NA | medium-sized | TGTGCCAGCAGCTTTGGGGGAAGGGCTGGCTACACCTTC | CASSFGGRAGYTF
TRBJ2-1 | TRBV14 | NA | many | TGTGCCAGCAGCCCTTTATGGGGCGCAGGCTACAATGAGCAGTTCTTC | CASSPLWGAGYNEQFF
TRBJ2-7 | TRBV19 | NA | medium-sized | TGTGCCAGTAGTATAGATAAGTACGGAGGGAACGAGCAGTACTTC | CASSIDKYGGNEQYF
TRBJ1-6 | TRBV12-3/TRBV12-4 | NA | medium-sized | TGTGCCAGCAGTCCCCAGAGCAATTCACCCCTCCACTTT | CASSPQSNSPLHF
TRBJ1-1 | TRBV7-9 | NA | medium-sized | TGTGCCAGCAGCTCTCTTTCCCTAGTACAAGGAGCTTTCTTT | CASSSLSLVQGAFF
TRBJ1-4 | TRBV18 | NA | large | TGTGCCAGCTCACCGAGGGGCAAAGAAAAACTGTTTTTT | CASSPRGKEKLFF
TRBJ2-3 | TRBV28 | NA | few | TGTGCCAGCCTAGAGGCCGGTAGAACAGATACGCAGTATTTT | CASLEAGRTDTQYF
TRBJ1-6 | TRBV12-3/TRBV12-4 | NA | medium-sized | TGTGCCAGCAGTTTAGCTCGAGGGTTTTATAATTCACCCCTCCACTTT | CASSLARGFYNSPLHF
TRBJ1-2 | TRBV27 | NA | large | TGTGCCAGCAGCCAGGACAGAGGTTATGGCTACACCTTC | CASSQDRGYGYTF
TRBJ1-4 | TRBV30 | NA | large | TGTGCCTGGAGTGCGCTCGGAGCAACTAATGAAAAACTGTTTTTT | CAWSALGATNEKLFF
TRBJ1-4 | TRBV6-1 | TRBD1 | large | TGTGCCAGCAGGAACGGACAGGCGGTGTTTTTT | CASRNGQAVFF
TRBJ2-1 | TRBV29-1 | NA | large | TGCAGCGCCCGGAGCAATAATGAGCAGTTCTTC | CSARSNNEQFF
TRBJ1-1 | TRBV5-4 | NA | medium-sized | TGTGCCAGCAGCTTGCGGCAGGGGTGGAATGGGGCTGAAGCTTTCTTT | CASSLRQGWNGAEAFF
TRBJ2-5 | TRBV6-5 | NA | few | TGTGCCAGCAGTTACACCCCCGGGGAGACCCAGTACTTC | CASSYTPGETQYF
TRBJ2-7 | TRBV15 | TRBD1 | medium-sized | TGTGCCACCAGCAGGACAGGGGGGCCCTCCTACGAGCAGTACTTC | CATSRTGGPSYEQYF
TRBJ2-1 | TRBV20-1 | TRBD2 | medium-sized | TGCAGTGCTAGTCGGCTAGCGGGGGTGAATGAGCAGTTCTTC | CSASRLAGVNEQFF
TRBJ1-3 | TRBV5-1 | TRBD1 | many | TGCGCCAGCAGCGTCGGGACAGCATCTGGAAACACCATATATTTT | CASSVGTASGNTIYF
TRBJ2-7 | TRBV7-9 | NA | medium-sized | TGTGCCAGCAGCCTCTCCGGGACCCTCGAGCAGTACTTC | CASSLSGTLEQYF
TRBJ1-3 | TRBV30 | NA | large | TGTGCCTGGAGTGTTGGAGTCGCCGGAAACACCATATATTTT | CAWSVGVAGNTIYF
TRBJ2-7 | TRBV6-1 | NA | NA | TGTGCCAGCAGTGAAGCCACAGGGAGGGCTACCTACGAGCAGTACTTC | CASSEATGRATYEQYF
TRBJ1-5 | TRBV6-2/TRBV6-3 | NA | large | TGTGCCAGCACCGAGAGACGGTCGGGAAATCAGCCCCAGCATTTT | CASTERRSGNQPQHF
TRBJ1-2 | TRBV7-2 | TRBD1 | medium-sized | TGTGCCAGCAGCTTTTCCGGGACAGGACGCTATGGCTACACCTTC | CASSFSGTGRYGYTF
TRBJ1-2 | TRBV20-1 | NA | medium-sized | TGCAGTGCTAGAGGCCCCGATACCTTTGGCTACACCTTC | CSARGPDTFGYTF
TRBJ1-1 | TRBV7-9 | NA | medium-sized | TGTGCCAGCAGCCGTGAGCAGGGTACGAGGACTTTCTTT | CASSREQGTRTFF
TRBJ1-6 | TRBV6-1 | NA | NA | TGTGCCAGCAGTTACTCGGGGGGCAATAATTCACCCCTCCACTTT | CASSYSGGNNSPLHF
TRBJ1-5 | TRBV2 | TRBD1 | many | TGTGCCAGCAAAACAGGGGAACAGCCCCAGCATTTT | CASKTGEQPQHF
TRBJ1-2 | TRBV11-1 | TRBD1 | medium-sized | TGTGCCAGCAGGCAAACAGGGGGCAACTATGGCTACACCTTC | CASRQTGGNYGYTF
TRBJ1-5 | TRBV12-3/TRBV12-4 | TRBD1 | large | TGTGCCAGCAGTCTGGGACAGGTTGTGACCCAGCATTTT | CASSLGQVVTQHF
TRBJ1-1 | TRBV29-1 | NA | medium-sized | TGCAGCGCACGGAGGGAAGGGACCACTGAAGCTTTCTTT | CSARREGTTEAFF
TRBJ2-3 | TRBV12-3/TRBV12-4 | NA | many | TGTGCCAGCAGTTTATTTACCTGGGACAAGGCAGATACGCAGTATTTT | CASSLFTWDKADTQYF
TRBJ1-1 | TRBV7-2 | NA | medium-sized | TGTGCCACCTGGGAGGGGATGAACACTGAAGCTTTCTTT | CATWEGMNTEAFF
TRBJ2-7 | TRBV3-1 | NA | few | TGTGCCAGCAGCCGGACGGACATTTCCTACGAGCAGTACTTC | CASSRTDISYEQYF
TRBJ1-6 | TRBV2 | NA | medium-sized | TGTGCCAGCAGAGCCGGGACCGTTTATAATTCACCCCTCCACTTT | CASRAGTVYNSPLHF
TRBJ2-3 | TRBV6-1 | NA | medium-sized | TGTGCCAGCAGCCCCATTGGACAGACAGATACGCAGTATTTT | CASSPIGQTDTQYF